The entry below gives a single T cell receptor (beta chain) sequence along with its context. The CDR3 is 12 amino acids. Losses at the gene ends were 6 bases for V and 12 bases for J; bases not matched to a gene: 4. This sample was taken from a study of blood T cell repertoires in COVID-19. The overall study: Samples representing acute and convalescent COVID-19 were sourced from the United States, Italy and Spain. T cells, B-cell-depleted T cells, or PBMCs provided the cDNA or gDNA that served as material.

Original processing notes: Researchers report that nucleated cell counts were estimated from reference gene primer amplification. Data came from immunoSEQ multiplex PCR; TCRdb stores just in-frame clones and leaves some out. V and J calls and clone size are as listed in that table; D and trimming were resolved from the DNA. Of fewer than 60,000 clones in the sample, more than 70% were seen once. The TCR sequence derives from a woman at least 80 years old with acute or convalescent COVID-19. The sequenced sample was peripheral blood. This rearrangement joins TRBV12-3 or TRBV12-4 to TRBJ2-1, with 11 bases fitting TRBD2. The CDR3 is CASSDTSGRQFF. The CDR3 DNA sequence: TGTGCCAGCAGCGATACTAGCGGGAGGCAGTTCTTC.